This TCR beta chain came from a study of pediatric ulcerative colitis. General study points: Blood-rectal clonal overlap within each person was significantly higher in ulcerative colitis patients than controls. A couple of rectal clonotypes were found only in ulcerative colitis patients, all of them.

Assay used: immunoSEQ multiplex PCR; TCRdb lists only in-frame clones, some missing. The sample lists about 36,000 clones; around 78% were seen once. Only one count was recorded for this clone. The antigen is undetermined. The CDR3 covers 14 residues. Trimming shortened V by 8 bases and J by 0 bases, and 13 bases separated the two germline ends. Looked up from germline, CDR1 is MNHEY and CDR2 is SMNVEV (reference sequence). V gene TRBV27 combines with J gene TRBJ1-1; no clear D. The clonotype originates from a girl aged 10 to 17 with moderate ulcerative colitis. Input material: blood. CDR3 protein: CASYQRYLNTEAFF. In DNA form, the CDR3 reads TGTGCCAGCTATCAACGGTATCTGAACACTGAAGCTTTCTTT.